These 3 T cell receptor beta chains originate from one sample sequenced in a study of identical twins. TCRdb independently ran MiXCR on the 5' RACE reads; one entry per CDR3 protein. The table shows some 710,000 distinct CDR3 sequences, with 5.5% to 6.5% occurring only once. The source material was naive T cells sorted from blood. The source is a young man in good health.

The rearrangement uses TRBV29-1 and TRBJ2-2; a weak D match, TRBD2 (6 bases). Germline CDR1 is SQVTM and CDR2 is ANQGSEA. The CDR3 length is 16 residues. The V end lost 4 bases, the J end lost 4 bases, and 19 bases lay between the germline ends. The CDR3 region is CSVAVRQRVSTGELFF. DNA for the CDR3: TGCAGCGTTGCTGTGCGTCAGCGGGTTAGCACCGGGGAGCTGTTTTTT.

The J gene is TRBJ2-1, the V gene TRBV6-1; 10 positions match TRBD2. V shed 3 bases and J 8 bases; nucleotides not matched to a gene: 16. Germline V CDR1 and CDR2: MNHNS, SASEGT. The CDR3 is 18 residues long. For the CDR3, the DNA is TGTGCCAGCAGTGAGGAGCCTTTTACTAGCGGGAACTTATATGAGCAGTTCTTC. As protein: CASSEEPFTSGNLYEQFF.

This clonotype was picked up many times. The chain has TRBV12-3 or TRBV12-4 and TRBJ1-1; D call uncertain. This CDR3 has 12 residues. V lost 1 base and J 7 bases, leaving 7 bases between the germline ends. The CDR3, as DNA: TGTGCCAGCAGTTTAGTTCGGGGTGAAGCTTTCTTT. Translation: CASSLVRGEAFF.